Listed here are 4 T cell receptor beta chains from one sample, sequenced in a study of cytomegalovirus exposure and HLA in healthy donors. Here immunoSEQ multiplex PCR was the method, and the copy in TCRdb shows in-frame clones only, minus some. Of about 130,000 clones in the sample, approximately 92% were seen once. The sequenced sample consisted of PBMCs. The receptors come from a woman between 18 and 30 years old in good health and CMV-seronegative.

The chain has TRBV6-5 and TRBJ2-7, with 10 positions matching TRBD1. The CDR3 has 15 amino acids. Per germline, CDR1 MNHEY and CDR2 SVGAGI. The ends lost 6 bases at V and 3 bases at J; junction bases unmatched: 8. The CDR3 coding sequence is TGTGCCAGCAGGTTGGGAGGACAGGGGGACTACGAGCAGTACTTC. It yields the protein CASRLGGQGDYEQYF.

V gene TRBV12-5 combines with J gene TRBJ1-1; TRBD1 agrees at 8 bases. The CDR3 length is 14 residues. The germline CDR1 and CDR2 sequences are LGHNT and FRNRAP. Unmatched junction bases numbered 5, after V lost 6 bases and J lost 2 bases. In nucleotides, the CDR3 is TGTGCTAGTGGCTCGGACAGGGAAAACACTGAAGCTTTCTTT. This codes for CASGSDRENTEAFF.

The chain joins TRBV30 to TRBJ2-7; perhaps TRBD1 as D (5 bases). Trimming removed 3 bases at V and 3 bases at J, with 15 bases between. This CDR3 is 14 amino acids long. Germline V gene data show CDR1 as GTSNPN and CDR2 as SVGIG (reference sequence). CDR3 sequence (DNA): TGTGCCTGGAGCAAAGGGGCCGCCGGCTACGAGCAGTACTTC. Amino acid sequence: CAWSKGAAGYEQYF.

V gene TRBV4-3 combines with J gene TRBJ1-3, with D possibly matching TRBD1 (5 bases). The CDR3 runs 16 residues. V lost 4 bases and J lost 2, with 15 bases in between. Germline CDR1 is LGHNA and CDR2 is YSLEER. The CDR3 region is CASSLAAGDTGNTIYF. The DNA of the CDR3 is TGCGCCAGCAGCCTTGCGGCGGGGGATACTGGAAACACCATATATTTT.